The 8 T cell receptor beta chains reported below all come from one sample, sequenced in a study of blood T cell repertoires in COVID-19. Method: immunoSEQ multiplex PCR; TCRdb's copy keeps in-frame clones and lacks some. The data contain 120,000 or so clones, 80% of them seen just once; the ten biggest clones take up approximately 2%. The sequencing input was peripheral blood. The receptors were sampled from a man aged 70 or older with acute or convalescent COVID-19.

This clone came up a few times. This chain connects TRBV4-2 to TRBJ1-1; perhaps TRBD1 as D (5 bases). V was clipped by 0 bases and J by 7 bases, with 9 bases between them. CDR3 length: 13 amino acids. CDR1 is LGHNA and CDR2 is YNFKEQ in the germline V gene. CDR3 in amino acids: CASSQDRRGEAFF. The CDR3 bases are TGTGCCAGCAGCCAAGATCGGAGGGGTGAAGCTTTCTTT.

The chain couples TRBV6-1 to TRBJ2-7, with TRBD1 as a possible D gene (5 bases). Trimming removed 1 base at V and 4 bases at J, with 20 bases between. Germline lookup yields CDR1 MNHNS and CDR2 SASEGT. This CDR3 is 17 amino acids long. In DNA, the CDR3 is TGTGCCAGCAGTGAAGGCCCCTCGACATTCAGGGCATACGAGCAGTACTTC. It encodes CASSEGPSTFRAYEQYF.

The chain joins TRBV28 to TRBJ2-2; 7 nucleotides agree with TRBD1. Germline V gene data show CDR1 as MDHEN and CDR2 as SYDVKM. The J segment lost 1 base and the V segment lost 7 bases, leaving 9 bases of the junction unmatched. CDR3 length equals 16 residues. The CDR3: CASTRTGTVNTGELFF. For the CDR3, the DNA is TGTGCCAGCACTAGGACCGGGACAGTGAACACCGGGGAGCTGTTTTTT.

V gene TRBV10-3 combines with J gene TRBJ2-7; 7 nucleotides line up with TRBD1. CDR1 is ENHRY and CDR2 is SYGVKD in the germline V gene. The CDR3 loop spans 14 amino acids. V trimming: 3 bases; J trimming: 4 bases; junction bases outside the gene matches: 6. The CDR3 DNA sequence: TGTGCCATCAGTGAATGGGGACAGCAGTACGAGCAGTACTTC. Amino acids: CAISEWGQQYEQYF.

The CDR3 coding sequence is TGTGCCAGCAGCTTACTCGCCGGGACTAGCGGGGCGCTAGCCTACGAGCAGTACTTC. Protein sequence: CASSLLAGTSGALAYEQYF. This rearrangement joins TRBV7-6 to TRBJ2-7; 13 bases are shared with TRBD2. CDR1 and CDR2 (germline): SGHVS, FNYEAQ. The CDR3 extends over 19 amino acids. V dropped 2 bases and J dropped 2; count of bases not matched to a gene: 12.

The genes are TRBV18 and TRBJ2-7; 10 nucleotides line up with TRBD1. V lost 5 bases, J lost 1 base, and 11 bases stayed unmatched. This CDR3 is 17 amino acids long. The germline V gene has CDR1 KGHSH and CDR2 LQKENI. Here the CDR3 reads CASSSAILGQGSYEQYF. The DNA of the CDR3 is TGTGCCAGCTCATCGGCCATTCTGGGACAGGGGTCCTACGAGCAGTACTTC.

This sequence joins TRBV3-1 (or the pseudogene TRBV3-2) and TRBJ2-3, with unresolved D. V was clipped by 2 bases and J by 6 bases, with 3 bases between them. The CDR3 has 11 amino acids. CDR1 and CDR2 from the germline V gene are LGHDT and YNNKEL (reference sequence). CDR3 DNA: TGTGCCAGCAGCCAACGGGATACGCAGTATTTT. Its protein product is CASSQRDTQYF.

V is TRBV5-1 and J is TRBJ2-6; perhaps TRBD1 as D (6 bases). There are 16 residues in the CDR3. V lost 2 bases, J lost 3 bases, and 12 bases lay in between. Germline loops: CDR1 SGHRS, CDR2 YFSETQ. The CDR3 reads CASSLPQGNGANVLTF. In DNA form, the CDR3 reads TGCGCCAGCAGCTTACCACAGGGTAATGGGGCCAACGTCCTGACTTTC.